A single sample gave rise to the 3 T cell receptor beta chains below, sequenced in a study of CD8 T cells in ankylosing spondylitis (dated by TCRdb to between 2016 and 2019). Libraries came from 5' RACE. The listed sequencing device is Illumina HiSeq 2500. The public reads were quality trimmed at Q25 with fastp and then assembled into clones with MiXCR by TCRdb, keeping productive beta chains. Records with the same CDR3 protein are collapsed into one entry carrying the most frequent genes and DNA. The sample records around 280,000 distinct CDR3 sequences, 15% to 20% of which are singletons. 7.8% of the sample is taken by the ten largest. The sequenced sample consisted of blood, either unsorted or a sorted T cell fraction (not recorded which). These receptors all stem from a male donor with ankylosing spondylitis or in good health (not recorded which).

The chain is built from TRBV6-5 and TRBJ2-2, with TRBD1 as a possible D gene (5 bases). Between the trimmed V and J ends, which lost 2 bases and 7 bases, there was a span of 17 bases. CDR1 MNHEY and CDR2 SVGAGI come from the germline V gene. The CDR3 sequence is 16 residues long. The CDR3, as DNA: TGTGCCAGCAGTTACCGTGGTGCAGGGAATGGCGGGGAGCTGTTTTTT. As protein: CASSYRGAGNGGELFF.

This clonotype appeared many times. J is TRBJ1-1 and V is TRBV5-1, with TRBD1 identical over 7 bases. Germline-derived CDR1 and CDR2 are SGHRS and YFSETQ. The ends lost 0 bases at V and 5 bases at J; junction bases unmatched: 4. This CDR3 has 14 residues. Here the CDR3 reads CASSLGQGWTEAFF. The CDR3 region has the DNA TGCGCCAGCAGCTTGGGACAGGGTTGGACTGAAGCTTTCTTT. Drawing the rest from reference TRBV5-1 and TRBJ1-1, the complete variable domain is KAGVTQTPRYLIKTRGQQVTLSCSPISGHRSVSWYQQTPGQGLQFLFEYFSETQRNKGNFPGRFSGRQFSNSRSEMNVSTLELGDSALYLCASSLGQGWTEAFFGQGTRLTVV.

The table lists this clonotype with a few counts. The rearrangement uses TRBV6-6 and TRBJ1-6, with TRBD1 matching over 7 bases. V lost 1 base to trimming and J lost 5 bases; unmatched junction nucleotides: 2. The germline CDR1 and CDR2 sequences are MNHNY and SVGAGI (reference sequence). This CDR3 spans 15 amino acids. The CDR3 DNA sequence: TGTGCCAGCAGTTACTACGGGACAGATAATTCACCCCTCCACTTT. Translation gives CASSYYGTDNSPLHF.